This entry features one T cell receptor (beta chain) sequence. Its antigen is as yet unknown. The V gene's germline CDR1 is SGHNT and CDR2 YYREEE (reference sequence). Trimming cost V 4 bases and J 3 bases; bases outside gene matches: 5. The CDR3 runs to 14 residues. The source of the sample is a study of cytomegalovirus exposure and HLA in healthy donors. Broader study findings: Researchers reported in a later analysis that a missense DCLRE1C variant was tied to TCR beta V- and J-gene trimming. Later, an analysis found that common viral pathogens appeared to be linked with several of the most significant clusters. Sequencing probably produced one cluster of sequence variants that were highly shared. Exclusion as indistinguishable affected some V segments, including TRBV6-2 and TRBV6-3.

A multiplex PCR was run with 60 Vbeta primers and 13 Jbeta primers. Data came from immunoSEQ multiplex PCR; TCRdb stores just in-frame clones and leaves some out. Among roughly 150,000 clones, about 68% were seen once, and the ten largest hold 1.5% to 2%. Material: PBMCs. This rearrangement joins TRBV5-4 to TRBJ2-7, with 9 bases matching TRBD2. The receptor was isolated from a human donor in good health. CDR3 sequence (DNA): TGTGCCAGCAGCCCCGCGGGGGGGGGCTACGAGCAGTACTTC. Protein: CASSPAGGGYEQYF.